These T cell receptor beta chains were read from a single sample in a study of T cell responses to AZD1222 COVID-19 vaccine. Data came from immunoSEQ multiplex PCR; TCRdb stores just in-frame clones and leaves some out. The table records some 150,000 clones, around 91% of them present only once. The sample was peripheral blood, taken on day 0 of AZD1222 vaccination. These receptors were taken from an adult in good health. Each CDR3 is given with its conserved first and last residue. The order of the fields is J gene, D gene, clone size, V gene, CDR3 protein, CDR3 DNA. The D gene is left open where the match is weak. Clone size is given for some rows only: seen once, a few or many times, or a class if the clone is expanded.

TRBJ2-1 TRBD2 . TRBV19 CASSWGTSGVNEQFF TGTGCCAGTAGTTGGGGGACTAGCGGGGTTAATGAGCAGTTCTTC
TRBJ2-1 . . TRBV5-1 CASSLVHTGNEQFF TGCGCCAGCAGCTTAGTCCATACTGGCAATGAGCAGTTCTTC
TRBJ1-1 . . TRBV5-4 CASSLMELNTEAFF TGTGCCAGCAGCTTGATGGAGCTAAACACTGAAGCTTTCTTT
TRBJ2-2 . . TRBV12-3/TRBV12-4 CASSSGSTGELFF TGTGCCAGCAGTTCCGGATCCACCGGGGAGCTGTTTTTT
TRBJ1-2 TRBD1 . TRBV7-9 CASSYLDRESGYTF TGTGCCAGCAGCTACTTGGACAGGGAAAGTGGCTACACCTTC
TRBJ2-1 . . TRBV11-3 CASALYNYNEQFF TGTGCCAGCGCCCTTTACAACTACAATGAGCAGTTCTTC
TRBJ1-1 . . TRBV3-1/TRBV3-2 CASSQDVSWYTEAFF TGTGCCAGCAGCCAAGACGTCAGCTGGTACACTGAAGCTTTCTTT
TRBJ2-1 . . TRBV7-8 CASSPRTNSYNEQFF TGTGCCAGCAGCCCCCGGACGAACTCCTACAATGAGCAGTTCTTC
TRBJ1-3 . . TRBV11-2 CASSLRIAPGPRNTIYF TGTGCCAGCAGCTTGCGGATTGCCCCGGGACCGCGAAACACCATATATTTT
TRBJ1-2 . . TRBV12-3/TRBV12-4 CASSLGHRSYTF TGTGCCAGCAGTTTAGGGCATAGGAGCTACACCTTC
TRBJ2-2 TRBD2 . TRBV9 CASSTPGLAGGTNTGELFF TGTGCCAGCAGCACCCCTGGACTAGCGGGGGGGACAAACACCGGGGAGCTGTTTTTT
TRBJ1-1 . . TRBV5-4 CASSLRGDNTEAFF TGTGCCAGCAGCTTGAGGGGGGACAACACTGAAGCTTTCTTT
TRBJ1-1 . . TRBV14 CASSQDWDNYLNTEAFF TGTGCCAGCAGCCAAGACTGGGACAACTACCTGAACACTGAAGCTTTCTTT
TRBJ2-1 . once TRBV7-9 CASSFSRSSYNEQFF TGTGCCAGCAGCTTTTCGAGAAGCTCCTACAATGAGCAGTTCTTC
TRBJ1-4 . . TRBV28 CASSLGLPSEELFF TGTGCCAGCAGTTTAGGTCTCCCATCTGAAGAGCTGTTTTTT
TRBJ2-7 TRBD2 . TRBV6-5 CASSGITSGSYEQYF TGTGCCAGCAGCGGCATAACTAGCGGCTCCTACGAGCAGTACTTC
TRBJ2-5 . . TRBV6-4 CASSDRSEGTQYF TGTGCCAGCAGTGACCGGAGCGAAGGGACCCAGTACTTC
TRBJ2-7 . . TRBV16 CASSQGVTEQYF TGTGCCAGCAGCCAAGGCGTCACCGAGCAGTACTTC
TRBJ2-2 . . TRBV10-2 CASSEEGTNTGELFF TGCGCCAGCAGTGAAGAGGGCACGAACACCGGGGAGCTGTTTTTT
TRBJ2-3 . . TRBV5-6 CASSLGPASTDTQYF TGTGCCAGCAGCTTAGGACCGGCCAGCACAGATACGCAGTATTTT
TRBJ2-1 TRBD2 . TRBV28 CASGYSRDYPTNNEQFF TGTGCCAGCGGGTACTCTCGGGACTACCCTACGAACAATGAGCAGTTCTTC
TRBJ2-5 TRBD2 . TRBV9 CASSKLAGTETQYF TGTGCCAGCAGCAAACTAGCGGGGACCGAGACCCAGTACTTC
TRBJ1-1 . . TRBV7-3 CASSLLGEGTEAFF TGTGCCAGCAGCCTTTTGGGGGAGGGCACTGAAGCTTTCTTT
TRBJ1-4 . . TRBV6-2/TRBV6-3 CARSRIPSTNEKLFF TGTGCCAGGAGTCGAATCCCTTCAACTAATGAAAAACTGTTTTTT
TRBJ2-2 . . TRBV5-6 CASSTGTTNTGELFF TGTGCCAGCAGCACCGGGACAACGAACACCGGGGAGCTGTTTTTT
TRBJ2-3 TRBD1 . TRBV19 CASNPGQGSDTQYF TGTGCCAGTAACCCGGGACAGGGTTCAGATACGCAGTATTTT
TRBJ1-2 TRBD1 few TRBV19 CASSINPSRGPNYGYTF TGTGCCAGTAGTATAAACCCGAGCAGGGGGCCTAACTATGGCTACACCTTC
TRBJ2-3 . . TRBV3-1/TRBV3-2 CASSPLSGNTQYF TGTGCCAGCAGTCCACTGTCCGGGAATACGCAGTATTTT
TRBJ2-3 . . TRBV28 CASSPTRDTQYF TGTGCCAGCAGTCCGACAAGGGATACGCAGTATTTT
TRBJ2-1 TRBD1 . TRBV9 CASSVGQGVDEQFF TGTGCCAGCAGCGTAGGGCAGGGGGTCGATGAGCAGTTCTTC
TRBJ1-5 . . TRBV28 CASSPIYRQDLNQPQHF TGTGCCAGCAGCCCCATATATCGACAGGATCTCAATCAGCCCCAGCATTTT
TRBJ2-1 TRBD2 . TRBV9 CASSVAPRASGDSNEQFF TGTGCCAGCAGCGTAGCGCCCCGGGCTAGCGGGGACTCCAATGAGCAGTTCTTC
TRBJ2-1 TRBD2 . TRBV7-6 CASRPTSGGANEQFF TGTGCCAGCAGGCCGACTAGCGGGGGGGCGAATGAGCAGTTCTTC
TRBJ1-1 TRBD1 . TRBV7-2 CASSQQGVPLNTEAFF TGTGCCAGCAGCCAGCAGGGGGTTCCCCTGAACACTGAAGCTTTCTTT
TRBJ2-5 . few TRBV11-2 CASSLERVATQYF TGTGCCAGCAGCTTGGAACGGGTCGCAACCCAGTACTTC
TRBJ2-1 . . TRBV7-2 CASSSSSGGNNEQFF TGTGCCAGCAGCTCCTCTTCCGGGGGAAACAATGAGCAGTTCTTC
TRBJ1-6 TRBD1 . TRBV4-1 CASSQGQGNTPLHF TGCGCCAGCAGCCAGGGACAGGGTAATACACCCCTCCACTTT
TRBJ2-5 TRBD2 once TRBV10-3 CAISIGTSGRVETQYF TGTGCCATCAGCATAGGGACTAGCGGGAGGGTGGAGACCCAGTACTTC
TRBJ1-1 TRBD1 . TRBV27 CASSSYISPGQVNTEAFF TGTGCCAGCAGTTCCTATATATCCCCGGGACAGGTGAACACTGAAGCTTTCTTT
TRBJ1-2 . . TRBV12-3/TRBV12-4 CASSLTGLGYTF TGTGCCAGCAGTTTAACCGGGCTGGGCTACACCTTC
TRBJ2-5 TRBD2 . TRBV4-2 CASSQDIRTSGKETQYF TGTGCCAGCAGCCAAGATATCAGGACTAGCGGCAAAGAGACCCAGTACTTC
TRBJ2-1 TRBD2 . TRBV5-1 CASSLNLDSGPISSYNEQFF TGCGCCAGCAGCTTGAATCTGGATAGCGGGCCGATTAGCTCCTACAATGAGCAGTTCTTC
TRBJ2-3 TRBD2 . TRBV7-9 CASSRGGDTQYF TGTGCCAGCAGCCGGGGAGGGGATACGCAGTATTTT
TRBJ2-7 TRBD1 . TRBV3-1/TRBV3-2 CASSRGQISYEQYF TGTGCCAGCAGCCGGGGACAGATCTCCTACGAGCAGTACTTC
TRBJ2-1 TRBD2 . TRBV4-1 CASSQEGLAGGNEQFF TGCGCCAGCAGCCAAGAGGGACTAGCGGGAGGGAATGAGCAGTTCTTC
TRBJ2-7 TRBD1 . TRBV7-6 CASSNSPGQGVYEQYF TGTGCCAGTTCCAACTCGCCAGGACAGGGCGTCTACGAGCAGTACTTC
TRBJ1-1 . . TRBV4-3 CASRQWIGYTEAFF TGCGCCAGCAGGCAATGGATTGGGTACACTGAAGCTTTCTTT
TRBJ1-5 . . TRBV3-1/TRBV3-2 CASSQDPFRPQHF TGTGCCAGCAGCCAAGACCCATTCAGGCCCCAGCATTTT
TRBJ2-3 . . TRBV10-3 CAISEVNPADTQYF TGTGCCATCAGTGAAGTCAACCCGGCAGATACGCAGTATTTT
TRBJ2-5 . . TRBV29-1 CSVDKWDVETQYF TGCAGCGTGGATAAGTGGGATGTAGAGACCCAGTACTTC
TRBJ2-5 . once TRBV7-2 CASRPRYF TGTGCCAGCAGACCACGATACTTC
TRBJ2-4 TRBD1 . TRBV15 CATSNRTGGNIQYF TGTGCCACCAGCAACCGGACAGGGGGAAACATTCAGTACTTC
TRBJ1-6 TRBD1 . TRBV19 CASSTTGGGSPLHF TGTGCCAGTAGTACCACAGGGGGTGGCTCACCCCTCCACTTT